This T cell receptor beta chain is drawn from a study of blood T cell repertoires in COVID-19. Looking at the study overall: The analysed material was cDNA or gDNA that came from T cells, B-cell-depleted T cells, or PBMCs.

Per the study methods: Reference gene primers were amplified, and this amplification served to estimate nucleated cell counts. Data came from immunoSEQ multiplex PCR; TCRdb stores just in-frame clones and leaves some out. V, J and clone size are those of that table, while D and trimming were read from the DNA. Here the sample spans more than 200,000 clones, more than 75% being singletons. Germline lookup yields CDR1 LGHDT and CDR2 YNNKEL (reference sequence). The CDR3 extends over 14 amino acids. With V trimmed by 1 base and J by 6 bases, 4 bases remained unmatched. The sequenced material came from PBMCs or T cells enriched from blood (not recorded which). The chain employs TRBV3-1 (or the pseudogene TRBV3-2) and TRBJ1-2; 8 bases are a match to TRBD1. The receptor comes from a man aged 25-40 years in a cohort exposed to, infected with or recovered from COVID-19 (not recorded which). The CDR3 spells CASSQVQGANGYTF. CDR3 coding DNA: TGTGCCAGCAGCCAAGTCCAGGGGGCCAATGGCTACACCTTC.